This record concerns one T cell receptor beta chain sequence. The antigen remains undetermined. The CDR3 consists of 17 residues. Germline CDR1 reads DFQATT; CDR2 reads SNEGSKA (reference sequence). Between the trimmed V and J ends, which lost 1 base and 1 base, there was a span of 17 bases. Libraries for TCRalpha and TCRbeta carried sample barcodes and unique molecular identifiers via 5'RACE. MiXCR, run by TCRdb on the 5' RACE reads, gives a single entry per CDR3 protein. The sample shows 550,000 to 700,000 distinct CDR3 sequences, roughly 17% of them seen only once. These data come from a study of T-cell memory formation after mild COVID-19. The overall study: TCR clusters largely stayed donor specific. Study findings and constraints: Clones that got smaller from day 15 to 85 had even CD4/CD8, while clones growing later tipped toward CD4+. The authors did not confirm SARS-CoV-2 specificity of second-wave clones peaking day 37.

The sequencing input was PBMCs or a T cell subset sorted from them (not recorded which). The origin of this receptor is an adult woman who had mild COVID-19 (a few samples of this study predate the infection). Cell type and time point are not known. The chain couples TRBV20-1 to TRBJ2-4; D remains ambiguous. CDR3 loop: CSARGINNGVAKNIQYF. The CDR3 DNA follows: TGCAGTGCTAGAGGGATAAATAATGGGGTGGCCAAAAACATTCAGTACTTC.